A single sample is the source of the 16 T cell receptor beta chains below, sequenced in a study of Ad26.COV2.S vaccination and SARS-CoV-2 variants. The repertoire was sequenced with immunoSEQ multiplex PCR; TCRdb's copy has only in-frame clones and lacks some. Altogether some 240,000 clones are present, roughly 89% being singletons, with the ten largest covering just under 3%. The sample's treatment: some 19 received Ad26.COV2.S at low or high dose, single or two shots; about 5 received placebo; per-sample allocation not given. Samples came from day 63 after the first vaccine or placebo injection. Sequencing was performed on peripheral blood, taken in a trial of Ad26.COV2.S vaccine versus placebo. The receptor source for this set is a person between 18 and 59 years old who received the Ad26.COV2.S COVID-19 vaccine or a placebo.

The rearrangement links TRBV5-1 to TRBJ1-1; 8 bases map to TRBD1. The CDR3 is made up of 13 amino acids. With V trimmed by 4 bases and J by 12 bases, 11 bases remained unmatched. Germline loops: CDR1 SGHRS, CDR2 YFSETQ. DNA for the CDR3: TGCGCCAGCAGCGTGACACAGGGGGGAGTGACTTTCTTT. Amino acid sequence: CASSVTQGGVTFF.

This chain joins TRBV4-1 and TRBJ1-4; possibly TRBD1 for D (5 bases). Per the germline V gene, CDR1 is MGHRA and CDR2 is YSYEKL. The germline V and J ends were trimmed by 2 bases and 11 bases, with 15 bases remaining between them. The CDR3 contains 14 residues. The CDR3: CASSQRDDTLKLFF. CDR3 DNA: TGCGCCAGCAGCCAACGGGACGACACCCTTAAACTGTTTTTT.

J is TRBJ1-4 and V is TRBV7-3; D not certain. The CDR3 length is 13 residues. CDR1 SGHTA and CDR2 FQGTGA come from the germline V gene. Trimming cost V 2 bases and J 7 bases, with 8 bases left between them. CDR3: CASSLYRGEKLFF. The CDR3, as DNA: TGTGCCAGCAGCTTATACCGGGGTGAAAAACTGTTTTTT.

The rearrangement uses TRBV15 and TRBJ2-5; no clear D gene. V was shortened by 3 bases and J by 4 bases, with 9 bases between the two germline ends. The CDR3 extends over 13 amino acids. CDR1 and CDR2 from the germline V gene are LNHNV and YYDKDF (reference sequence). For the CDR3, the DNA is TGTGCCACCAGCAGGCCAGAGTTAGAGACCCAGTACTTC. Translation: CATSRPELETQYF.

V usage is TRBV12-5 and J usage is TRBJ2-2, with 12 bases identical to TRBD1. The CDR3 consists of 22 residues. The V and J ends lost 3 bases and 0 bases, in that order; junction bases with no gene match: 17. From germline, CDR1 is LGHNT and CDR2 FRNRAP. The chain's CDR3 is CASGFRDRGRGLAFANTGELFF. In nucleotides, the CDR3 is TGTGCTAGTGGTTTCCGGGACAGGGGGCGAGGACTAGCGTTTGCGAACACCGGGGAGCTGTTTTTT.

This sequence joins TRBV2 and TRBJ2-3, with 7 bases lining up with TRBD2. The CDR3 has 15 residues. After removal of 4 bases from V and 6 bases from J, the junction contained 10 bases not matched to a gene. Germline CDR1 reads SNHLY; CDR2 reads FYNNEI. CDR3 protein: CASSAPAGVSDTQYF. CDR3 nucleotide sequence: TGTGCCAGCAGTGCCCCCGCGGGAGTATCTGATACGCAGTATTTT. The variable domain in full, completed from reference TRBV2 and TRBJ2-3, reads EPEVTQTPSHQVTQMGQEVILRCVPISNHLYFYWYRQILGQKVEFLVSFYNNEISEKSEIFDDQFSVERPDGSNFTLKIRSTKLEDSAMYFCASSAPAGVSDTQYFGPGTRLTVL.

The V call is TRBV10-3, the J call TRBJ2-5; the match to TRBD1 covers 11 bases. Looked up from germline, CDR1 is ENHRY and CDR2 is SYGVKD. The CDR3 loop spans 14 amino acids. V dropped 7 bases and J dropped 3; count of bases not matched to a gene: 4. CDR3 in amino acids: CAITPGQGEETQYF. As DNA, the CDR3 is TGTGCCATCACCCCGGGACAGGGGGAAGAGACCCAGTACTTC.

This chain links TRBV7-6 with TRBJ2-5; TRBD2 matches at 8 bases. Germline V gene lookup returns CDR1 SGHVS and CDR2 FNYEAQ. The CDR3 totals 15 residues. The V segment lost 7 bases and the J segment 1 base; nucleotides outside the gene matches: 8. The CDR3 protein is CASTGGGPAQETQYF. The CDR3 DNA follows: TGTGCCAGCACGGGCGGGGGGCCGGCCCAAGAGACCCAGTACTTC.

There are a few counts of this clone. The rearrangement uses TRBV30 and TRBJ1-1; unclear D gene. Trimming removed 5 bases at V and 6 bases at J, with 16 bases between. The germline V gene has CDR1 GTSNPN and CDR2 SVGIG (reference sequence). CDR3 length equals 13 residues. This CDR3 reads CAWELGIGAEAFF. The DNA for the CDR3 is TGTGCCTGGGAGTTGGGGATAGGCGCTGAAGCTTTCTTT.

This chain links TRBV6-2 or TRBV6-3 with TRBJ2-1; D assignment may be TRBD1 or TRBD2 (6 bases each). The CDR3 has 16 amino acids. Germline assignment: CDR1 MNHEY and CDR2 SVGEGT. V was shortened by 2 bases and J by 2 bases, with 13 bases between the two germline ends. The CDR3 region is CASSYGVRGAYNEQFF. DNA of the CDR3: TGTGCCAGCAGTTACGGGGTTAGGGGGGCCTACAATGAGCAGTTCTTC.

Only a few counts were recorded for this clone. The junction departs from germline at one end; a sequencing error may be responsible. The CDR3: CASSSRLNF. The CDR3 DNA sequence: TGTGCCAGCAGCTCAAGACTGAACTTC. This sequence joins TRBV7-2 and TRBJ1-2; D not resolved. This CDR3 spans 9 amino acids. Germline V lookup: CDR1 SGHTA, CDR2 FQGNSA. Full variable domain (missing parts from reference TRBV7-2 and TRBJ1-2): GAGVSQSPSNKVTEKGKDVELRCDPISGHTALYWYRQSLGQGLEFLIYFQGNSAPDKSGLPSDRFSAERTGGSVSTLTIQRTQQEDSAVYLCASSSRLNFGSGTRLTVV.

The chain carries TRBV6-2 or TRBV6-3 and TRBJ2-2, with 7 nucleotides matching TRBD1. CDR3 length: 16 residues. J gave up 5 bases and V 0 bases, and 6 bases lay outside the gene matches. The germline V gene encodes CDR1 MNHEY and CDR2 SVGEGT. CDR3 bases: TGTGCCAGCAGTTACTCGGGGACAGTTGCAACCGGGGAGCTGTTTTTT. Protein: CASSYSGTVATGELFF.

The genes are TRBV6-5 and TRBJ1-2, with no clear D. This CDR3 spans 10 amino acids. The germline V gene encodes CDR1 MNHEY and CDR2 SVGAGI. The ends were cut back, 0 bases at V and 8 bases at J, with 1 base in the middle. CDR3: CASSYSGYTF. The CDR3 nucleotides read TGTGCCAGCAGTTACTCCGGCTACACCTTC.

The chain carries TRBV5-1 and TRBJ1-1, with a weak D call TRBD1 (5 bases). The CDR3 consists of 14 residues. Germline V gene lookup returns CDR1 SGHRS and CDR2 YFSETQ. Deletions cut 2 bases from V and 0 bases from J, with 8 bases between. The CDR3 DNA reads as TGCGCCAGCAGCTTCCTGACAGTGAACACTGAAGCTTTCTTT. This translates into CASSFLTVNTEAFF.

This clone has more than one count but fewer than ten. This chain uses TRBV18 with TRBJ1-6; no clear D. Germline V gene sequence: CDR1 KGHSH, CDR2 LQKENI. With 4 bases removed from V and 4 bases from J, the gap between germline ends came to 14 bases. The CDR3 is made up of 16 amino acids. This chain's CDR3 is CASSLQGPGYNSPLHF. The CDR3 DNA follows: TGTGCCAGCTCACTTCAAGGGCCGGGTTATAATTCACCCCTCCACTTT.

The chain couples TRBV20-1 to TRBJ2-2; 10 bases fit TRBD1. V trimming: 5 bases; J trimming: 3 bases; junction bases outside the gene matches: 9. Germline V gives CDR1 DFQATT, CDR2 SNEGSKA (reference sequence). The CDR3 totals 16 residues. CDR3 residues: CSARALGTGDTGELFF. The CDR3 nucleotides are TGCAGTGCTCGTGCCTTGGGGACAGGGGACACCGGGGAGCTGTTTTTT.